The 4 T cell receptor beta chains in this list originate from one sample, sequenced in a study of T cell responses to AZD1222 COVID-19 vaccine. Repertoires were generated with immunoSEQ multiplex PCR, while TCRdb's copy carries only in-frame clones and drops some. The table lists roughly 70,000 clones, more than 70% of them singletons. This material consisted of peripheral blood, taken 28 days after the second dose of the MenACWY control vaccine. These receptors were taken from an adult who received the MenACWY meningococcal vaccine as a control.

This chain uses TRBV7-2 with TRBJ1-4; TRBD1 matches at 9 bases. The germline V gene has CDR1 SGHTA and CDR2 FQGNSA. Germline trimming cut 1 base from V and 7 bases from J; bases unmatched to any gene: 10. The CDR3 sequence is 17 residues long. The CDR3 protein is CASSLGTGGGVGEKLFF. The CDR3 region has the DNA TGTGCCAGCAGCTTAGGAACAGGGGGCGGCGTTGGTGAAAAACTGTTTTTT.

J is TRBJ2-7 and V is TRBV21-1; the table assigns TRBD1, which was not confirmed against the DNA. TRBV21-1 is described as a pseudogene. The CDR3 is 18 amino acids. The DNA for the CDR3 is TGTGCCAGCAGCAATCTGTGCTACCCCGGGACAGCCCGCTTCGGGCAGTACTTC. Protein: CASSNLCYPGTARFGQYF.

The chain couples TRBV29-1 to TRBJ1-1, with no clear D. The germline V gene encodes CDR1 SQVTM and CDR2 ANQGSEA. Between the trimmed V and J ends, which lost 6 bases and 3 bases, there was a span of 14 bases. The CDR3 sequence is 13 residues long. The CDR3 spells CSVQPSQDTEAFF. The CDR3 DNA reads TGCAGCGTCCAGCCCAGTCAGGACACTGAAGCTTTCTTT.

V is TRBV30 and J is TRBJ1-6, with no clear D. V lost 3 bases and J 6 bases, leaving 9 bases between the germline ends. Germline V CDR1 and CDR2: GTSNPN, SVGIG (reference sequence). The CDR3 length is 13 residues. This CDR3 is CAWSKGSNSPLHF. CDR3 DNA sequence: TGTGCCTGGAGCAAGGGCAGTAATTCACCCCTCCACTTT.